A single sample gave rise to the 13 T cell receptor beta chains below, sequenced in a study of OX40 agonist ivuxolimab in advanced cancers. Data came from immunoSEQ multiplex PCR; TCRdb stores just in-frame clones and leaves some out. The table shows 35,000 to 50,000 clones, with 90% to 95% occurring only once. This specimen was CD4+ or CD8+ T cells sorted from blood, taken in a trial of the OX40 agonist ivuxolimab. These receptors came from an adult with an advanced solid tumor such as melanoma, head and neck, liver or kidney cancer.

The gene calls are TRBV25-1 and TRBJ1-3; no firm D call. The CDR3 totals 11 residues. The germline V gene encodes CDR1 MGHDK and CDR2 SYGVNS. V gave up 6 bases and J gave up 0 bases, with 0 bases separating them. Here the CDR3 DNA reads TGTGCCAGCAGCTCTGGAAACACCATATATTTT. This gives the protein CASSSGNTIYF.

The chain uses TRBV15 and TRBJ2-5; 8 bases are shared with TRBD2. Germline CDR1 LNHNV, CDR2 YYDKDF (reference sequence). V gave up 5 bases and J gave up 4 bases; unmatched junction bases: 12. The CDR3 runs 16 residues. The CDR3 sequence: CATSFTSGPEVETQYF. As DNA, the CDR3 is TGTGCCACCAGCTTTACTAGCGGCCCGGAGGTAGAGACCCAGTACTTC.

The rearrangement joins TRBV19 to TRBJ2-1; 9 nucleotides agree with TRBD2. Germline assignment: CDR1 LNHDA and CDR2 SQIVND (reference sequence). The length of the CDR3 is 17 residues. The J segment lost 9 bases and the V segment lost 1 base, leaving 13 bases of the junction unmatched. The CDR3 is CASSIGLVAGGPAEQFF. The CDR3 nucleotides read TGTGCCAGTAGTATAGGATTGGTGGCGGGAGGGCCCGCTGAGCAGTTCTTC.

This chain connects TRBV6-5 to TRBJ2-7; D call uncertain. The CDR3 is 12 residues long. The ends were cut back, 4 bases at V and 7 bases at J, with 11 bases in the middle. CDR1 is MNHEY, CDR2 SVGAGI, per germline. In nucleotides, the CDR3 is TGTGCCAGCAGTTTCGACTTGAGGGAGCAGTACTTC. It translates to CASSFDLREQYF.

V gene TRBV6-1 combines with J gene TRBJ2-7, with 8 bases matching TRBD1. Germline-derived CDR1 and CDR2 are MNHNS and SASEGT. The junction had 4 bases not matched to a gene; V was cut back by 4 bases and J by 2 bases. The CDR3 totals 14 residues. This chain's CDR3 is CASSGTGIPYEQYF. The CDR3 region has the DNA TGTGCCAGCAGTGGGACAGGGATTCCCTACGAGCAGTACTTC.

The CDR3 DNA reads TGTGCCAGCAGTCCAATTTGGGCGGCAGATACGCAGTATTTT. Its protein is CASSPIWAADTQYF. V is TRBV28 and J is TRBJ2-3; unclear D gene. The V gene's germline CDR1 is MDHEN and CDR2 SYDVKM. V shed 5 bases and J shed 4 bases, with 13 bases lying between them. The CDR3 consists of 14 residues. Full variable domain (remainder filled in from reference TRBV28 and TRBJ2-3): DVKVTQSSRYLVKRTGEKVFLECVQDMDHENMFWYRQDPGLGLRLIYFSYDVKMKEKGDIPEGYSVSREKKERFSLILESASTNQTSMYLCASSPIWAADTQYFGPGTRLTVL.

The CDR3 protein is CSVGTSGSYEQYF. Written as DNA, the CDR3 is TGCAGCGTCGGGACTAGCGGGAGTTACGAGCAGTACTTC. The genes are TRBV29-1 and TRBJ2-7; TRBD2 matches 14 bases. CDR1 is SQVTM, CDR2 ANQGSEA, per germline. This CDR3 has 13 residues. V trimming: 6 bases; J trimming: 4 bases; junction bases outside the gene matches: 2.

This clone was recorded once. This chain uses TRBV27 with TRBJ2-1; D perhaps matches TRBD2 (6 bases). The germline V gene has CDR1 MNHEY and CDR2 SMNVEV (reference sequence). CDR3 length: 13 amino acids. The V end lost 6 bases, the J end lost 1 base, and 7 bases lay between the germline ends. CDR3 loop: CASSLASYNEQFF. The CDR3 coding sequence is TGTGCCAGCAGCCTAGCGTCCTACAATGAGCAGTTCTTC.

This sequence joins TRBV6-1 and TRBJ1-4; 7 bases agree with TRBD1. Germline V CDR1 and CDR2: MNHNS, SASEGT. The CDR3 is 16 amino acids. V lost 0 bases to trimming and J lost 5 bases; unmatched junction nucleotides: 6. The CDR3 DNA sequence: TGTGCCAGCAGTGAAGCGGGACAGTACGTAAATGAAAAACTGTTTTTT. Amino acid sequence: CASSEAGQYVNEKLFF.

J is TRBJ2-5 and V is TRBV30; either TRBD1 or TRBD2 may supply D (5 bases each). This CDR3 comprises 16 residues. Trimming left V 2 bases short and J 2 bases short, with 18 bases between. Germline V gene data show CDR1 as GTSNPN and CDR2 as SVGIG (reference sequence). The CDR3 here is CAWSPDLPGRQETQYF. CDR3 nucleotides: TGTGCCTGGAGTCCCGATTTACCGGGACGACAAGAGACCCAGTACTTC.

The genes are TRBV19 and TRBJ1-2; TRBD1 might be the D (6 bases). This CDR3 has 13 amino acids. In germline, CDR1 is LNHDA, CDR2 SQIVND (reference sequence). Deletions cut 7 bases from V and 6 bases from J, with 15 bases between. The CDR3 DNA is TGTGCCAGTACTTCACGGAACAGGGATGGCTACACCTTC. As protein: CASTSRNRDGYTF.

The chain joins TRBV19 to TRBJ2-3, with D possibly TRBD2 on 6 matching bases. Trimming removed 5 bases from V and 2 bases from J, with 11 bases in between. The CDR3 sequence is 14 residues long. CDR1 and CDR2 (germline): LNHDA, SQIVND (reference sequence). CDR3 in amino acids: CASSPRDSTDTQYF. CDR3 nucleotides: TGTGCCAGTAGTCCCCGGGACTCCACAGATACGCAGTATTTT.

The chain couples TRBV9 to TRBJ1-3; 9 nucleotides match TRBD1. This CDR3 is 15 amino acids long. V shed 0 bases, J shed 8 bases, and the junction held 6 bases outside the gene matches. The V gene's germline CDR1 is SGDLS and CDR2 YYNGEE. CDR3 protein: CASSVVPGQGYTIYF. The CDR3 DNA follows: TGTGCCAGCAGCGTAGTGCCTGGACAGGGGTACACCATATATTTT. Together with reference TRBV9 and TRBJ1-3, the CDR3 gives the full variable domain: DSGVTQTPKHLITATGQRVTLRCSPRSGDLSVYWYQQSLDQGLQFLIQYYNGEERAKGNILERFSAQQFPDLHSELNLSSLELGDSALYFCASSVVPGQGYTIYFGEGSWLTVV.